This T cell receptor beta chain is drawn from a study of T cell repertoires in cytomegalovirus infection (dated by TCRdb to the late 2010s). About the study as a whole: Donor HLA type was relevant to the analysis, because carriage of CMV infection together with the matching HLA type was indicated by public TCR beta signatures. General study outcomes and caveats: Cumulative frequency of public TCR beta family members discriminated carriers of CMV infection plus the relevant HLA type in this cohort and an independent approximately 350-donor cohort. The ex vivo response was dominated by HLA-C-restricted CMV-specific TCR beta clonotypes, and the single most frequent clonotype in two of eight donors was supplied by these HLA-C-restricted clonotypes.

About this clonotype: The target of this receptor is not known. Per-base qualities were not stored, and no clone one base away is much larger.

CDR1 and CDR2, looked up from the germline V gene (reference sequence), are LNHDA and SQIVND. The CDR3, from cysteine to phenylalanine, totals 14 residues. Of all the DNA, just the CDR3 is kept, 42 bases in frame from base 1. V is clipped by 3 bases and J by 1 base, and the sequence between their germline boundaries is 9 bases long. The instrument was an Illumina HiSeq 1500. The raw public data were reprocessed by TCRdb itself: fastp quality trimming at Q25, MiXCR clonotype calling, in-frame beta chains only. Each CDR3 protein gets just one entry, which takes the most common genes and DNA from the rows behind it. The sample table contains hundreds of thousands of distinct CDR3 sequences; only one count was recorded for about 11% of them. The ten largest clones represent roughly 10% of the sample.

The sequence came from a human donor in good health (CMV status not recorded). Some clones in this sample may be carry-over from other donors' samples. The chain couples TRBV19 to TRBJ2-5; the D region possibly corresponds to TRBD1 (6 bases align). The specimen sequenced was PBMCs. This receptor carries the CDR3 CASSIGQTQETQYF. The bases read TGTGCCAGTAGTATTGGACAGACCCAAGAGACCCAGTACTTC.